The subject of this entry is one TCR beta chain. Its antigen is unknown. Germline CDR1 and CDR2: SQVTM and ANQGSEA. The length of the CDR3 is 17 residues. V was shortened by 2 bases and J by 0 bases, with 14 bases between the two germline ends. The data derive from a study of CD8+ T cells in alopecia areata. Reverse transcription of extracted RNA yielded cDNA, which provided the sequencing template. Using immunoSEQ multiplex PCR, the repertoire was profiled, and TCRdb retains in-frame clones only, with some absent. The sample includes around 110,000 clones, 80% to 85% of them seen just once. Findings and limits, study-wide: Treatment with tofacitinib significantly lowered scalp clonality and reduced expanded CD8+ clones among the top 100.

This sample's treatment: oral pan-JAK inhibitor, 5-10 mg twice daily. The genes are TRBV29-1 and TRBJ2-6; possible D gene TRBD1, 6 bases. The clonotype comes from a human donor with alopecia areata. The sample consisted of CD8+ T cells sorted from blood, taken at week 24, from a patient treated with tofacitinib. The CDR3: CSVERVQGSSGANVLTF. The DNA of the CDR3 is TGCAGCGTTGAACGGGTCCAGGGGAGCTCTGGGGCCAACGTCCTGACTTTC.